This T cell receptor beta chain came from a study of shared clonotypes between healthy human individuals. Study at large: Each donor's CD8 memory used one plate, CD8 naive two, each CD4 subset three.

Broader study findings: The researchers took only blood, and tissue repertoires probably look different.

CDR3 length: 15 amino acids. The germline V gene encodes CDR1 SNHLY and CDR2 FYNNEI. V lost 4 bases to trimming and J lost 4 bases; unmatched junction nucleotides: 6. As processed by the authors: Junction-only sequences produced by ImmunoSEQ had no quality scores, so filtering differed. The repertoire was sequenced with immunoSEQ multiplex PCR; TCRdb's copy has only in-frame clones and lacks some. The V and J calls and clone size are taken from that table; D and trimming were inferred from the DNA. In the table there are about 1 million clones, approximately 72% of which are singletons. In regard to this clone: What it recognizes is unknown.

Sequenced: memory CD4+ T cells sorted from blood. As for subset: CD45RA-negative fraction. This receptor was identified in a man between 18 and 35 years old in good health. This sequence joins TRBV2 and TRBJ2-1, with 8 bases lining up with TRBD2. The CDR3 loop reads CASSVERGSYNEQFF. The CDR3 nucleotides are TGTGCCAGCAGTGTGGAGCGGGGGTCTTACAATGAGCAGTTCTTC.